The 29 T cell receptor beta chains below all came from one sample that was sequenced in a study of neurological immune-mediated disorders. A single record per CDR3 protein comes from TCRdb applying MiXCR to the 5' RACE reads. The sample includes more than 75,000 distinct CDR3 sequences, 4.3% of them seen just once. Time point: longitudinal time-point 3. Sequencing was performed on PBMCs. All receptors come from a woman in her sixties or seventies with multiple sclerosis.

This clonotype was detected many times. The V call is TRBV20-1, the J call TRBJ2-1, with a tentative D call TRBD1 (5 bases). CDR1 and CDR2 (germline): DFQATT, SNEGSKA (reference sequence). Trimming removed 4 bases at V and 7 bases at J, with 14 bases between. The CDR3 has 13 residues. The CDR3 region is CSATGKAGNEQFF. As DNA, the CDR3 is TGCAGTGCTACAGGGAAGGCCGGGAATGAGCAGTTCTTC.

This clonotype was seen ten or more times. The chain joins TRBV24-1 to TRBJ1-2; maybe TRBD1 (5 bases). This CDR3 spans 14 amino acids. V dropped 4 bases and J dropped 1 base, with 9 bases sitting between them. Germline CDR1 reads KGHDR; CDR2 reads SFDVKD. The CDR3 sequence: CATSERTHNYGYTF. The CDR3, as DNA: TGTGCCACCAGTGAGCGGACACATAACTATGGCTACACCTTC.

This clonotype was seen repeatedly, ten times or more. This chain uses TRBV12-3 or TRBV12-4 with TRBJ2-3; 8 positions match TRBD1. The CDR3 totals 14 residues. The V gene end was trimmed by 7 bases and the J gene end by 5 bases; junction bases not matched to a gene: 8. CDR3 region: CASTGTGGGDTQYF. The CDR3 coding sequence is TGTGCCAGCACAGGGACAGGAGGGGGAGATACGCAGTATTTT.

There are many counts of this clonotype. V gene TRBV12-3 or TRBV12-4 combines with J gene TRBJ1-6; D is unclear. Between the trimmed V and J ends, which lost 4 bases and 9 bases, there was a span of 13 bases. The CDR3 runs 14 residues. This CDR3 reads CASSSSGNLSPLHF. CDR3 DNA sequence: TGTGCCAGCAGTTCCTCCGGGAACCTTTCACCCCTCCACTTT.

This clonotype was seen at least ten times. The CDR3 loop reads CASTRQEYNEQFF. Written as DNA, the CDR3 is TGTGCCAGCACCCGACAGGAATACAATGAGCAGTTCTTC. V is TRBV6-5 and J is TRBJ2-1; perhaps TRBD1 as D (6 bases). Between the trimmed V and J ends, which lost 7 bases and 4 bases, there was a span of 11 bases. From germline, CDR1 is MNHEY and CDR2 SVGAGI. This CDR3 has 13 amino acids.

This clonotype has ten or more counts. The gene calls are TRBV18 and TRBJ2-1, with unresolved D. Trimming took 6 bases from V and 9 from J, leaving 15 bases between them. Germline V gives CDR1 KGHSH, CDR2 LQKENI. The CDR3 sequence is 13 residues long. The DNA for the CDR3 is TGTGCCAGCTCCCCCGTGAATGTGGGTGAGCAGTTCTTC. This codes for CASSPVNVGEQFF. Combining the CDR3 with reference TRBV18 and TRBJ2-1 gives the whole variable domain NAGVMQNPRHLVRRRGQEARLRCSPMKGHSHVYWYRQLPEEGLKFMVYLQKENIIDESGMPKERFSAEFPKEGPSILRIQQVVRGDSAAYFCASSPVNVGEQFFGPGTRLTVL.

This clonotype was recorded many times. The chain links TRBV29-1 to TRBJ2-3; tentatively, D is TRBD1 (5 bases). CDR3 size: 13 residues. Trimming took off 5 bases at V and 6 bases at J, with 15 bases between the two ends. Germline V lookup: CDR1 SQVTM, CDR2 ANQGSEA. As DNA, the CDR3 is TGCAGCGTTAACATACAGGCTCACGATACGCAGTATTTT. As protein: CSVNIQAHDTQYF.

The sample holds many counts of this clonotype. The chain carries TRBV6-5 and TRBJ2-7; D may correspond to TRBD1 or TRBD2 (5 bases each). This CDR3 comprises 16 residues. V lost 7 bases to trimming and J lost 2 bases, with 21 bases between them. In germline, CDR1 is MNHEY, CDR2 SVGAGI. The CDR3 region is CASTPGLGAPPYEQYF. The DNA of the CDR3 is TGTGCCAGCACCCCCGGTCTCGGGGCGCCCCCCTACGAGCAGTACTTC.

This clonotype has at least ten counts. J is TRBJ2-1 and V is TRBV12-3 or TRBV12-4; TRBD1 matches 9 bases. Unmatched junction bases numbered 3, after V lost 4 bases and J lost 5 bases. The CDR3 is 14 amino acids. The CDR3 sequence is CASSSRTGDNEQFF. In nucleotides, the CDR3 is TGTGCCAGCAGTTCCAGGACAGGGGACAATGAGCAGTTCTTC.

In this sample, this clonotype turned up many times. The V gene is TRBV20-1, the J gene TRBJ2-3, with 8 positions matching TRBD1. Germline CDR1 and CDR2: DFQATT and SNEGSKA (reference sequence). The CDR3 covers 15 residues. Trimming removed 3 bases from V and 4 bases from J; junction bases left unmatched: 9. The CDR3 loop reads CSASGRQGAADTQYF. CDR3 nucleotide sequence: TGCAGTGCTAGTGGTCGGCAGGGGGCCGCAGATACGCAGTATTTT.

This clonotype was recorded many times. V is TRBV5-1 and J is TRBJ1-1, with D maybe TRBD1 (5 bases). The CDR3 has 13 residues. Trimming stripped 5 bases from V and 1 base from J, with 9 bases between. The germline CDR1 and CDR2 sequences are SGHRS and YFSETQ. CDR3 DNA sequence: TGCGCCAGCAGGCTGGGACCGAACACTGAAGCTTTCTTT. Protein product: CASRLGPNTEAFF.

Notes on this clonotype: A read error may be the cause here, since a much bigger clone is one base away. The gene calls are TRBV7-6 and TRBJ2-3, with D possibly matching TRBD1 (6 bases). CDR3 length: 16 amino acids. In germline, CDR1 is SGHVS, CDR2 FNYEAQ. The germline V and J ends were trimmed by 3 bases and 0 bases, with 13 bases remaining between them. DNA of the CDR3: TGTGCCAGCAGCTTCAGGGGCGAGACTAGCACAGATACGCAGTATTTT. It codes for CASSFRGETSTDTQYF.

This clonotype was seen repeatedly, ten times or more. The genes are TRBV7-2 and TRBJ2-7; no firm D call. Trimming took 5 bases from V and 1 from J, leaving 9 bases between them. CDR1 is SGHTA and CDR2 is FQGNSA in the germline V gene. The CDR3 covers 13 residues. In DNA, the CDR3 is TGTGCCAGCAGCCCCCGGTATTCCTACGAGCAGTACTTC. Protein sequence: CASSPRYSYEQYF.

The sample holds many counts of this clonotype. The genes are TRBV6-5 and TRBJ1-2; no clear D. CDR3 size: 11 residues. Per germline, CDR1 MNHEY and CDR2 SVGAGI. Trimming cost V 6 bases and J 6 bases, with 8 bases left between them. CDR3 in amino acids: CASRIENGYTF. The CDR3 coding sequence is TGTGCCAGCAGGATTGAAAATGGCTACACCTTC.

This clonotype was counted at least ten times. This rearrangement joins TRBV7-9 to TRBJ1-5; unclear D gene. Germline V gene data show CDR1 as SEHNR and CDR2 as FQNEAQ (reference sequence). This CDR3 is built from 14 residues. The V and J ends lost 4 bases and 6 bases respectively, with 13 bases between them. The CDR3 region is CASSSEVVTQPQHF. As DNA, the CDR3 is TGTGCCAGCAGCTCTGAGGTAGTGACTCAGCCCCAGCATTTT.

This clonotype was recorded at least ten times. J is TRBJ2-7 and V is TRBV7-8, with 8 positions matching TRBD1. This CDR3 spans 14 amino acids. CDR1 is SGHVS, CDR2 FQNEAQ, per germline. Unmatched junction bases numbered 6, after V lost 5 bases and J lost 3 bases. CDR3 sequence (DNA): TGTGCCAGCAGCCGGACAGGGCAAAACTACGAGCAGTACTTC. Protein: CASSRTGQNYEQYF.

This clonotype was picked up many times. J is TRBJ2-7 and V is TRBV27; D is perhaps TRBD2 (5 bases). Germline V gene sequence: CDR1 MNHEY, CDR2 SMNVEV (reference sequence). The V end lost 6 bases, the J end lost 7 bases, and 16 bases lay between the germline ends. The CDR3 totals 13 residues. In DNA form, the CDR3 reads TGTGCCAGCAGCTTCTCTGGACTCAGGGAGCAGTACTTC. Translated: CASSFSGLREQYF.

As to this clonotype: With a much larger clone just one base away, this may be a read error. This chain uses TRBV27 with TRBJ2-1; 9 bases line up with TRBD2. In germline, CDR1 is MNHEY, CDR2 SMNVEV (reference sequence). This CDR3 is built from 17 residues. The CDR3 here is CASSPQISGGVYKEQFF. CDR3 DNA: TGTGCCAGCAGTCCACAAATTAGCGGGGGAGTATACAAAGAGCAGTTCTTC.

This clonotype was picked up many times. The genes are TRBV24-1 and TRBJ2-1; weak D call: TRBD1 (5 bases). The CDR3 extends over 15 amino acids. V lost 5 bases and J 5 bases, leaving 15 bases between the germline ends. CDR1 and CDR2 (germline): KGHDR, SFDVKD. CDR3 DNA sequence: TGTGCCACCAGTGCAAGGGGTGGTCTCAACAATGAGCAGTTCTTC. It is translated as CATSARGGLNNEQFF.

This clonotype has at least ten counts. The CDR3 DNA is TGTGCCAGCAGTAGGGGGTCCCACAGGGTTCCCTATGGCTACACCTTC. Translated: CASSRGSHRVPYGYTF. The chain recombines TRBV6-5 with TRBJ1-2, with D tentatively TRBD1 (6 bases). V was cut by 5 bases and J by 4 bases, with 20 bases left in between. Germline V lookup: CDR1 MNHEY, CDR2 SVGAGI. The CDR3 loop spans 16 amino acids.

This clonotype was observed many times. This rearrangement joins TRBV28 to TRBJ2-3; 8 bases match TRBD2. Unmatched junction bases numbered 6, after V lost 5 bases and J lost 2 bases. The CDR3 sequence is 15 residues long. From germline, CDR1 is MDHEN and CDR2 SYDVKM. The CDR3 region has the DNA TGTGCCAGCAGTCTAGCGGGTAAAAACACAGATACGCAGTATTTT. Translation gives CASSLAGKNTDTQYF.

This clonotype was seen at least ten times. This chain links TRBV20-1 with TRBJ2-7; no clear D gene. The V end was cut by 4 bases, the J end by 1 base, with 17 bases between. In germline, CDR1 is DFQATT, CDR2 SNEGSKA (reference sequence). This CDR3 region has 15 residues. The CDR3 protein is CSATTVGRLSYEQYF. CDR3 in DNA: TGCAGTGCTACCACGGTAGGCAGGCTATCCTACGAGCAGTACTTC.

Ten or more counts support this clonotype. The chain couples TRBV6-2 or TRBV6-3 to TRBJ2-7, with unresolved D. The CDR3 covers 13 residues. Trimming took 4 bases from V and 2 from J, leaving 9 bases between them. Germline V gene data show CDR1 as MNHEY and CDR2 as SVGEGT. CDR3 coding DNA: TGTGCCAGCAGTTCCCAGGTGGCCTACGAGCAGTACTTC. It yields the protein CASSSQVAYEQYF.

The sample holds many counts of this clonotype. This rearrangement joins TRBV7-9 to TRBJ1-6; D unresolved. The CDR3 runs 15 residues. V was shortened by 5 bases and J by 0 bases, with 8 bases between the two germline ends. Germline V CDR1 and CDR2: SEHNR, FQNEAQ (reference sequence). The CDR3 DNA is TGTGCCAGCAGCAGCAGGAGCTCCTATAATTCACCCCTCCACTTT. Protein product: CASSSRSSYNSPLHF.

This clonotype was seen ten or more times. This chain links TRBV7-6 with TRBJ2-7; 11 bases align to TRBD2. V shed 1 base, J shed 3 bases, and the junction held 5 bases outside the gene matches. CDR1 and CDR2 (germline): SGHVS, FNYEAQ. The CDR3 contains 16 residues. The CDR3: CASSLGYSGGDYEQYF. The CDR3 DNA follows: TGTGCCAGCAGCTTAGGTTATAGCGGGGGGGACTACGAGCAGTACTTC.

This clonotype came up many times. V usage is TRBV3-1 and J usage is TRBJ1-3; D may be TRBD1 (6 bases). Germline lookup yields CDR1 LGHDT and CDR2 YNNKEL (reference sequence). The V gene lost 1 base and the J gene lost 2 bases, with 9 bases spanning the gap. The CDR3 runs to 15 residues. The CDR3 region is CASSQVAGAGNTIYF. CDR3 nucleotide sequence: TGTGCCAGCAGCCAAGTGGCAGGGGCTGGAAACACCATATATTTT.

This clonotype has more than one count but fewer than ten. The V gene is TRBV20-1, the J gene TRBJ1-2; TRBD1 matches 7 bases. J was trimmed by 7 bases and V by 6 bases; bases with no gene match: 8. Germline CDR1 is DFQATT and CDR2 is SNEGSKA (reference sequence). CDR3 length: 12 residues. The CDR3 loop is CSAKETGIGYTF. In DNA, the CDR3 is TGCAGTGCCAAGGAGACAGGGATTGGCTACACCTTC.

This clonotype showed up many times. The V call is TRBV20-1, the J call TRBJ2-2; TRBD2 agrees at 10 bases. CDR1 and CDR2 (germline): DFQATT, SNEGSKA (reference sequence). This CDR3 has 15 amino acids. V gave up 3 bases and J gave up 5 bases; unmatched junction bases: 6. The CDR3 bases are TGCAGTGCTAGTCAGGCACTAGCGGGAACCGGGGAGCTGTTTTTT. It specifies CSASQALAGTGELFF.

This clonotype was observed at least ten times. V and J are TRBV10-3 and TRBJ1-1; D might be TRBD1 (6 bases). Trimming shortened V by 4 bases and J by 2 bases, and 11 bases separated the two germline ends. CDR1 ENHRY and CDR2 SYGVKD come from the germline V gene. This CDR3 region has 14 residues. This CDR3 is CAISALQGNTEAFF. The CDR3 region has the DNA TGTGCCATCAGTGCGTTACAGGGTAACACTGAAGCTTTCTTT.